This T cell receptor beta chain was profiled in a study of blood T cell repertoires in COVID-19. The CDR3 has 14 residues. Trimming stripped 4 bases from V and 3 bases from J, with 12 bases between. Per the germline V gene, CDR1 is KGHDR and CDR2 is SFDVKD. The repertoire was sequenced with immunoSEQ multiplex PCR; TCRdb's copy has only in-frame clones and lacks some. The sample yields about 72,000 clones, roughly 88% seen once. Sequencing used peripheral blood. The rearrangement joins TRBV24-1 to TRBJ2-7, with D possibly matching TRBD1 (6 bases). The sequence was obtained from a man in his fifties with acute or convalescent COVID-19. The CDR3 reads CATSEGSRGYEQYF. In DNA form, the CDR3 reads TGTGCCACCAGTGAAGGATCCAGGGGCTACGAGCAGTACTTC.